This note documents a single TCR beta chain sequence. The antigen is undetermined. This record comes from a study of OX40 agonist ivuxolimab in advanced cancers. Study-level results: Antigen targets of the expanded peripheral T cells went undetermined. Average numbers of expanded clones were greater in CD8+ T cells than in CD4+.

Patients were ruled out by autoimmune disease history or systemic immunosuppression. Drawing of blood for sampling happened at baseline, at cycle 4 day 1, and at cycle 7 day 1. Assay: immunoSEQ multiplex PCR; the TCRdb copy retains only in-frame clones and omits some. The sample records about 68,000 clones, just over 90% being singletons. The sample in question was CD4+ or CD8+ T cells sorted from blood, obtained in a trial of the OX40 agonist ivuxolimab. This TCR came from an adult with an advanced solid tumor such as melanoma, head and neck, liver or kidney cancer.

The CDR3 DNA reads as TGTGCCACCAGCAGAGACAGGCACCACGAGCAGTACTTC. It yields the protein CATSRDRHHEQYF. The chain links TRBV15 to TRBJ2-7; unclear D gene. Germline loops: CDR1 LNHNV, CDR2 YYDKDF (reference sequence). The V end lost 0 bases, the J end lost 5 bases, and 8 bases lay between the germline ends. There are 13 residues in the CDR3.